Shown below are 3 T cell receptor beta chains from a single sample sequenced in a study of OX40 agonist ivuxolimab in advanced cancers. TCRdb's table, derived via immunoSEQ multiplex PCR, lists solely in-frame clones and lacks some. The data show 55,000 to 70,000 clones, about 85% seen once. The material sequenced was CD4+ or CD8+ T cells sorted from blood, taken in a trial of the OX40 agonist ivuxolimab. These TCRs come from an adult with an advanced solid tumor such as melanoma, head and neck, liver or kidney cancer.

The chain joins TRBV19 to TRBJ2-2; D possibly corresponds to TRBD1 (6 bases). The germline V and J ends were trimmed by 3 bases and 5 bases, with 10 bases remaining between them. Germline V lookup: CDR1 LNHDA, CDR2 SQIVND (reference sequence). The CDR3 is 14 amino acids. In nucleotides, the CDR3 is TGTGCCAGTAGTATGGTAGACAGGACCGGGGAGCTGTTTTTT. This encodes CASSMVDRTGELFF.

The CDR3 sequence: CASSSRDRTDTQYF. CDR3 bases: TGTGCCAGCAGTTCCCGGGACAGAACAGATACGCAGTATTTT. This sequence joins TRBV28 and TRBJ2-3, with 7 bases lining up with TRBD1. Trimming cost V 4 bases and J 3 bases; bases outside gene matches: 4. Germline values: CDR1 MDHEN, CDR2 SYDVKM. This CDR3 comprises 14 residues.

The chain carries TRBV27 and TRBJ2-3, with D possibly matching TRBD1 (6 bases). Germline assignment: CDR1 MNHEY and CDR2 SMNVEV (reference sequence). V lost 3 bases and J lost 5, with 12 bases in between. This CDR3 has 14 amino acids. The CDR3 bases are TGTGCCAGCAGTTTGTGGGGGCCCCAAGATACGCAGTATTTT. Amino acid sequence: CASSLWGPQDTQYF.